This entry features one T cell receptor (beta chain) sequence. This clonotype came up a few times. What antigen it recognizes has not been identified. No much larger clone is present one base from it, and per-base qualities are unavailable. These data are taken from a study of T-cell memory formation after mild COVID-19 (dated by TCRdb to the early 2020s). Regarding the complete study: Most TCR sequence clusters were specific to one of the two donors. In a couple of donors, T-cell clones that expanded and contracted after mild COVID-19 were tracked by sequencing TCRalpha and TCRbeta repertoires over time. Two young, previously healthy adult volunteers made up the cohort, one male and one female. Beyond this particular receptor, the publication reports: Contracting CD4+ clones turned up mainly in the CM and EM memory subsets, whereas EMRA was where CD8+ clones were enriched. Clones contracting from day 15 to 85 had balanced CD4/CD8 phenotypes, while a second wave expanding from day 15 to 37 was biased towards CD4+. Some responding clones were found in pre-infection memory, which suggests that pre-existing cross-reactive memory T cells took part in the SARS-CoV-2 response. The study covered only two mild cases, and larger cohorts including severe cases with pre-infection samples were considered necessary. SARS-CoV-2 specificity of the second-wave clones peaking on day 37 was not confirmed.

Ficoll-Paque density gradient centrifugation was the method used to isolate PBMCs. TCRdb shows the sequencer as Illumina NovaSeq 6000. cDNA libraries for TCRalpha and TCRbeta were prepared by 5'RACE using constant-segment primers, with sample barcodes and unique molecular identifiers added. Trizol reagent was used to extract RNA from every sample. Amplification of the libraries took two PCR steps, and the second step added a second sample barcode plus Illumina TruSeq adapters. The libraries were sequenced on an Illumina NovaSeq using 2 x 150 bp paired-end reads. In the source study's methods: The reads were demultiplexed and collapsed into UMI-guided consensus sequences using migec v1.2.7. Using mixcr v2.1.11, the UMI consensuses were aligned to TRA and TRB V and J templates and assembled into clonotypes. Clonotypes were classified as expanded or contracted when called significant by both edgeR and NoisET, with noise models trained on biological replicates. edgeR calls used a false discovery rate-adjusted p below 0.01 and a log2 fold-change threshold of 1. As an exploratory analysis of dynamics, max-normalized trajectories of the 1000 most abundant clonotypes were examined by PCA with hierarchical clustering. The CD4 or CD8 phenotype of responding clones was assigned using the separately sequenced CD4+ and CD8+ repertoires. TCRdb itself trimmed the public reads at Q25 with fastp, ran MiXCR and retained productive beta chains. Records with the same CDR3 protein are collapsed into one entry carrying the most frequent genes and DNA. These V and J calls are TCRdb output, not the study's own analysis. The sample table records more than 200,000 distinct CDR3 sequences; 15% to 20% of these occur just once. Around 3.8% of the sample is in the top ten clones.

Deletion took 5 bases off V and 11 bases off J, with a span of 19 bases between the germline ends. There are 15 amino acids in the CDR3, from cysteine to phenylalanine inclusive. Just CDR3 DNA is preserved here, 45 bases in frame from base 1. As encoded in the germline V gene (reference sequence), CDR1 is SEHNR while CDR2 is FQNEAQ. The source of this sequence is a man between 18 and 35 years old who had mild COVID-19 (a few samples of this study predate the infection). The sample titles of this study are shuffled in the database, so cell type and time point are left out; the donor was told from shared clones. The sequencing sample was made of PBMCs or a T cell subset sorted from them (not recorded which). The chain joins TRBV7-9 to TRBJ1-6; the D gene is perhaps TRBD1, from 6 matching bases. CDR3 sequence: CASSPRDTDQAPLHF. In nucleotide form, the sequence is TGTGCCAGCAGCCCAAGGGACACGGATCAGGCACCCCTCCACTTT.